This passage covers 14 T cell receptor beta chains from one sample sequenced in a study of T-cell memory formation after mild COVID-19. From the 5' RACE reads, TCRdb called clonotypes with MiXCR, one entry per CDR3 protein. In the table there are roughly 600,000 distinct CDR3 sequences, more than 15% of which are singletons. Material: PBMCs or a T cell subset sorted from them (not recorded which). The receptor source for this set is an adult woman who had mild COVID-19 (a few samples of this study predate the infection). Cell type and time point are not known.

A few counts support this clonotype. The gene calls are TRBV10-3 and TRBJ1-1; D is possibly TRBD1 (5 bases). This CDR3 spans 13 amino acids. V was pared by 5 bases and J by 5 bases, with 12 bases between. CDR1 and CDR2 from the germline V gene are ENHRY and SYGVKD. The CDR3 sequence is CAISTGQETEAFF. The CDR3, as DNA: TGTGCCATCAGTACGGGGCAAGAGACTGAAGCTTTCTTT.

The chain joins TRBV7-2 to TRBJ2-5, with D perhaps TRBD1 (5 bases). The CDR3 is made up of 13 amino acids. CDR1 and CDR2 (germline): SGHTA, FQGNSA. Trimming removed 3 bases at V and 3 bases at J, with 8 bases between. CDR3 coding DNA: TGTGCCAGCAGCTTCATACAGGAAGAGACCCAGTACTTC. This gives the protein CASSFIQEETQYF.

This clonotype was detected only a few times. The genes are TRBV4-2 and TRBJ2-7, with 7 bases matching TRBD2. V lost 7 bases to trimming and J lost 6 bases; unmatched junction nucleotides: 15. The CDR3 runs 15 residues. Germline loops: CDR1 LGHNA, CDR2 YNFKEQ. This CDR3 is CASTETGGTASEQYF. The CDR3 region has the DNA TGTGCCAGCACCGAAACGGGAGGCACAGCCAGCGAGCAGTACTTC.

The chain is built from TRBV19 and TRBJ2-6; D is undetermined. The CDR3 extends over 15 amino acids. The V end was cut by 4 bases, the J end by 0 bases, with 7 bases between. CDR1 and CDR2 (germline): LNHDA, SQIVND (reference sequence). The DNA of the CDR3 is TGTGCCAGTAGTACGACATTCTCTGGGGCCAACGTCCTGACTTTC. Protein sequence: CASSTTFSGANVLTF.

V and J are TRBV30 and TRBJ1-1; D uncertain. Per the germline V gene, CDR1 is GTSNPN and CDR2 is SVGIG (reference sequence). Trimming cost V 0 bases and J 1 base, with 6 bases left between them. CDR3 length equals 13 residues. The CDR3 nucleotides are TGTGCCTGGAGTGTAACCGAGAACACTGAAGCTTTCTTT. The encoded protein is CAWSVTENTEAFF.

The J gene is TRBJ1-5, the V gene TRBV24-1; no clear D gene. Germline assignment: CDR1 KGHDR and CDR2 SFDVKD. This CDR3 is 15 amino acids long. The V end lost 0 bases, the J end lost 0 bases, and 5 bases lay between the germline ends. The CDR3 region is CATSDLTDSNQPQHF. In DNA form, the CDR3 reads TGTGCCACCAGTGATTTGACAGATAGCAATCAGCCCCAGCATTTT.

This clonotype was observed many times. This rearrangement joins TRBV4-3 to TRBJ2-1; no definite D call. CDR1 LGHNA and CDR2 YSLEER come from the germline V gene. V dropped 2 bases and J dropped 10 bases, with 12 bases sitting between them. This CDR3 is built from 13 residues. Here the CDR3 reads CASSQPQSSEQFF. CDR3 coding DNA: TGCGCCAGCAGCCAACCCCAGAGCAGCGAGCAGTTCTTC.

The V and J genes are TRBV12-3 or TRBV12-4 and TRBJ1-2, with 9 bases lining up with TRBD1. CDR3 size: 17 residues. The V gene end was trimmed by 0 bases and the J gene end by 7 bases; junction bases not matched to a gene: 12. The CDR3 sequence is CASSLAASSGDRVGYTF. The CDR3 DNA reads TGTGCCAGCAGTTTAGCCGCCTCTTCCGGGGACAGGGTTGGCTACACCTTC.

This rearrangement joins TRBV6-1 to TRBJ1-6; D uncertain. Germline CDR1 MNHNS, CDR2 SASEGT. The CDR3 contains 13 residues. The V and J ends lost 8 bases and 3 bases respectively, with 8 bases between them. In DNA form, the CDR3 reads TGTGCCAGCGGAAGGGACTATAATTCACCCCTCCACTTT. This sequence encodes CASGRDYNSPLHF.

This chain links TRBV6-5 with TRBJ2-7; the D gene could be TRBD1 or TRBD2 (6 bases each). CDR3 length equals 16 residues. The V and J ends lost 6 bases and 0 bases respectively, with 18 bases between them. Germline V gene data show CDR1 as MNHEY and CDR2 as SVGAGI. CDR3 sequence reads: CASRPSVGGHSYEQYF. DNA of the CDR3: TGTGCCAGCAGACCATCAGTGGGGGGACACTCCTACGAGCAGTACTTC.

This chain links TRBV12-3 or TRBV12-4 with TRBJ1-2; 9 bases agree with TRBD1. CDR3 length: 16 residues. Unmatched junction bases numbered 10, after V lost 4 bases and J lost 4 bases. CDR3 DNA sequence: TGTGCCAGCAGTTGGGACCCGGGACAGGGAGGCTATGGCTACACCTTC. This gives the protein CASSWDPGQGGYGYTF.

The rearrangement links TRBV10-3 to TRBJ1-1; 7 positions agree with TRBD1. The J segment lost 10 bases and the V segment lost 6 bases, leaving 5 bases of the junction unmatched. This CDR3 contains 11 residues. Per germline, CDR1 ENHRY and CDR2 SYGVKD. Written as DNA, the CDR3 is TGTGCCATCAGGACAGGGAACGGAGCTTTCTTT. It translates to CAIRTGNGAFF.

This clonotype has just a few counts. This chain joins TRBV30 and TRBJ2-2; tentative D call: TRBD2 (6 bases). The CDR3 consists of 13 residues. Deletions cut 2 bases from V and 5 bases from J, with 9 bases between. Germline V gives CDR1 GTSNPN, CDR2 SVGIG (reference sequence). The CDR3 nucleotides are TGTGCCTGGAGTCGGCTAGCGACCGGGGAGCTGTTTTTT. This codes for CAWSRLATGELFF.

This clonotype was seen ten or more times. The chain is built from TRBV5-6 and TRBJ2-5; no clear D. Per germline, CDR1 SGHDT and CDR2 YYEEEE. Trimming removed 5 bases from V and 4 bases from J, with 6 bases in between. The CDR3 sequence is 11 residues long. The CDR3 loop reads CASSLLETQYF. In nucleotides, the CDR3 is TGTGCCAGCAGTTTACTAGAGACCCAGTACTTC. Full variable domain (missing parts from reference TRBV5-6 and TRBJ2-5): DAGVTQSPTHLIKTRGQQVTLRCSPKSGHDTVSWYQQALGQGPQFIFQYYEEEERQRGNFPDRFSGHQFPNYSSELNVNALLLGDSALYLCASSLLETQYFGPGTRLLVL.